The clone carrying this T cell receptor beta chain was seen just once. Its antigen is still unknown. The same CDR3 is also encoded by other DNA sequences in this sample. The data stem from a study of T cell responses to AZD1222 COVID-19 vaccine. Whole-study findings and limits: Unmutated variant regions are reportedly the target of nearly half of TCRs that are spike-specific. Spike was spanned by vaccine-associated CD4 TCRs, which were dominant at 160-218 and 743-854. Breadth and depth of Spike-specific TCRs rose after two AZD1222 doses.

TCRdb's copy holds only in-frame clones and misses some; the assay was immunoSEQ multiplex PCR. The table includes 200,000 to 250,000 clones, about 95% detected once. CDR1 is LGHDT, CDR2 YNNKEL, per germline (reference sequence). The CDR3 sequence is 11 residues long. Trimming shortened V by 0 bases and J by 4 bases, and 1 base separated the two germline ends. The rearrangement links TRBV3-1 (or the pseudogene TRBV3-2) to TRBJ2-7, with D hard to call. The sample here was peripheral blood, taken 28 days after the second dose of the MenACWY control vaccine. The clonotype was recovered from an adult who received the MenACWY meningococcal vaccine as a control. CDR3 nucleotides: TGTGCCAGCAGCCAAGATTACGAGCAGTACTTC. Protein: CASSQDYEQYF.